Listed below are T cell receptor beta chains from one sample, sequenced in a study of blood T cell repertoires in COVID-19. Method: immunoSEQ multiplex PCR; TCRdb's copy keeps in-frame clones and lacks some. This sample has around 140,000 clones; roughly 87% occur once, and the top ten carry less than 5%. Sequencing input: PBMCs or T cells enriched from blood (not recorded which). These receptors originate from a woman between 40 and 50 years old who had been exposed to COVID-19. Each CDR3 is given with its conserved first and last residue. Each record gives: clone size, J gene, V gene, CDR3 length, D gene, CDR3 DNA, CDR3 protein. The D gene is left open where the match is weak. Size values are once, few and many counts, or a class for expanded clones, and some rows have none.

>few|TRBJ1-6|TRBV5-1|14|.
TGCGCCAGCAGGGGAGGGCTTGGGAATTCACCCCTCCACTTT
CASRGGLGNSPLHF
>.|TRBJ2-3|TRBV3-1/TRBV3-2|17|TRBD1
TGTGCCAGCAGCCAGGGGGGCAGGGGGCTAAGCACAGATACGCAGTATTTT
CASSQGGRGLSTDTQYF
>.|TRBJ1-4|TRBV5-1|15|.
TGCGCCAGCAGCATACAGGGTACTGGTAATGAAAAACTGTTTTTT
CASSIQGTGNEKLFF
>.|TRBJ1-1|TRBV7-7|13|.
TGTGCCAGCAGCGTACAGGGGAACACTGAAGCTTTCTTT
CASSVQGNTEAFF
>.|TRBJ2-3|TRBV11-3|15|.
TGTGCCAGCAGCTTAGCAGGGGAATCGGGTAGTACGCAGTATTTT
CASSLAGESGSTQYF
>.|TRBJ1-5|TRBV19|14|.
TGTGCCAGTAGTATCCGTCGGGTCGACCAGCCCCAGCATTTT
CASSIRRVDQPQHF
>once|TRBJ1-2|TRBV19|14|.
TGTGCCAGTAGTAACCAGGGCTTTGGCTATGGCTACACCTTC
CASSNQGFGYGYTF
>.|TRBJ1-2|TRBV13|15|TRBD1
TGTGCCAGCAGCTTAGGCCCGGGACAGGGGTATGGCTACACCTTC
CASSLGPGQGYGYTF
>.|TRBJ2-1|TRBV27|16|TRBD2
TGTGCCAGCAGTACGTCCGGGACTAGCCGTTACAATGAGCAGTTCTTC
CASSTSGTSRYNEQFF
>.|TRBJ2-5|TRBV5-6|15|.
TGTGCCAGCAGCTTGGAAACAGGTTTAAGAGAGACCCAGTACTTC
CASSLETGLRETQYF
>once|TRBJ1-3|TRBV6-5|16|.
TGTGCCAGCAGTTACTCCCTGGCAGGGGCTGGAAACACCATATATTTT
CASSYSLAGAGNTIYF
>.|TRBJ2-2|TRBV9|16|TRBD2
TGTGCCAGCAGTCTACTAACTAGCGCGAACACCGGGGAGCTGTTTTTT
CASSLLTSANTGELFF
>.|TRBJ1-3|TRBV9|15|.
TGTGCCAGCAGCGTAGGGCGGCAGACTGGAAACACCATATATTTT
CASSVGRQTGNTIYF
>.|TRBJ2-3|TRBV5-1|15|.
TGCGCCAGCAGCCTAAAGATCCCACGGGCAGATACGCAGTATTTT
CASSLKIPRADTQYF
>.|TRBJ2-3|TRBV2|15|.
TGTGCCTCAGGGAGGGGGGGGCCCAGCACAGATACGCAGTATTTT
CASGRGGPSTDTQYF
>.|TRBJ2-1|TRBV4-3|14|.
TGCGCCAGCAGCCAAGATGGCGGATACAATGAGCAGTTCTTC
CASSQDGGYNEQFF
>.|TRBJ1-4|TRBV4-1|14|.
TGCGCCAGCAGCCTGACTACAACTAATGAAAAACTGTTTTTT
CASSLTTTNEKLFF
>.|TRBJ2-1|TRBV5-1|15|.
TGCGCCAGCAGCTACAGTCTGGACTCCTACAATGAGCAGTTCTTC
CASSYSLDSYNEQFF
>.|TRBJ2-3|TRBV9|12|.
TGTGCCAGCAGCGTCTTCCAGGATACGCAGTATTTT
CASSVFQDTQYF
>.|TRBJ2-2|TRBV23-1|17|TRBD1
TGCGCCAGCAGTCAAAAGACAGGGGGCGCTTATACCGGGGAGCTGTTTTTT
CASSQKTGGAYTGELFF
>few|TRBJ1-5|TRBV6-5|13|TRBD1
TGTGCCAGCAGGCTGCAGGGGGATCAGCCCCAGCATTTT
CASRLQGDQPQHF
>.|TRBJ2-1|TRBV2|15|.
TGTGCCAGCAGTGAAGGGTACAGGGCATACAATGAGCAGTTCTTC
CASSEGYRAYNEQFF
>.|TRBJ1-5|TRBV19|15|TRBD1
TGTGCCAGTAGTATCTTACAGGGGGGGAATCAGCCCCAGCATTTT
CASSILQGGNQPQHF
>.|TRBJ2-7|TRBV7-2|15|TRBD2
TGTGCCAGCAGTTCCCTGGGCGGGAGCTCCTACGAGCAGTACTTC
CASSSLGGSSYEQYF
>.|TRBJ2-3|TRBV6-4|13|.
TGTGCCAGCAGTGAGCAGGGTTCCGATACGCAGTATTTT
CASSEQGSDTQYF
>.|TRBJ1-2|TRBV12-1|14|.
TGTGCCAGCAGCCAACGCCGGGACTCCTATGGCTACACCTTC
CASSQRRDSYGYTF
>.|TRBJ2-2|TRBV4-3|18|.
TGCGCCAGCAGCCAAGAACTAGGGCAGCTTACGAACACCGGGGAGCTGTTTTTT
CASSQELGQLTNTGELFF
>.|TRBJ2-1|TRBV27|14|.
TGTGCCAGCAGTTTAAAGGGGATCTACAATGAGCAGTTCTTC
CASSLKGIYNEQFF
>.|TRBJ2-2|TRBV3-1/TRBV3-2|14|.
TGTGCCAGCAGCCAAGCGTGGGGCGCCGGGGAGCTGTTTTTT
CASSQAWGAGELFF
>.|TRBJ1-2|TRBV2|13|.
TGTGCCAGCACCAAGGGAGGGGGGTATGGCTACACCTTC
CASTKGGGYGYTF
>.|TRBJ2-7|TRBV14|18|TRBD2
TGTGCCAGCAGGATTCTCGGGCGGGAGGGCCCTCGGGCCTACGAGCAGTACTTC
CASRILGREGPRAYEQYF
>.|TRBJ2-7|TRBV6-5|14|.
TGTGCCAGCAGTTACTCCGCTAGCTTCGGAGAGCAGTACTTC
CASSYSASFGEQYF
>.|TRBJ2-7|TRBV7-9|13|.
TGTGCCAGCAGCTCGACGACTAGCTACGAGCAGTACTTC
CASSSTTSYEQYF
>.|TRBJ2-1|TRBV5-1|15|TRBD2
TGCGCCAGCAGGCGAACAAGCGGGGGGCTAGGCGAGCAGTTCTTC
CASRRTSGGLGEQFF
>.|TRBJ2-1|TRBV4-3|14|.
TGCGCCAGCAGATTAGCAGGAGGGTACAATGAGCAGTTCTTC
CASRLAGGYNEQFF
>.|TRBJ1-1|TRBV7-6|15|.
TGTGCCAGCAGCTTAGCTCGGGGTTCTGTCACTGAAGCTTTCTTT
CASSLARGSVTEAFF
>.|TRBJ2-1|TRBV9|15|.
TGTGCCAGCAGCGTAGTTCCTAGCCCCCTAGATGAGCAGTTCTTC
CASSVVPSPLDEQFF
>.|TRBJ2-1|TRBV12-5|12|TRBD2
TGTGCTAGTGGTTGGGCGGGGGTTGAGCAGTTCTTC
CASGWAGVEQFF
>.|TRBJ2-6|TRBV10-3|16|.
TGTGCCATCAGTGCGACAGTACCATCTGGGGCCAACGTCCTGACTTTC
CAISATVPSGANVLTF
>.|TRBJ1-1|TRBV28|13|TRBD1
TGTGCCAGTGGACAGGGGCGAAGTACTGAAGCTTTCTTT
CASGQGRSTEAFF
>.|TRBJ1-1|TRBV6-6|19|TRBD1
TGTGCCAGCAGCTTCATCGGGACAGGGTTGTACGGGGAGTCGGCTGAAGCTTTCTTT
CASSFIGTGLYGESAEAFF
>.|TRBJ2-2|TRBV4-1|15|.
TGCGCCAGCAGCCAGCAGACAGTAAACACCGGGGAGCTGTTTTTT
CASSQQTVNTGELFF
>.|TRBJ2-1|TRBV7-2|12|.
TGTGCCAGCAGCTTCTTAGCGTGGGAGCAGTTCTTC
CASSFLAWEQFF
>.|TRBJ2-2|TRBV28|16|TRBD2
TGTGCCAGCAGCACCCTAGCGGGAGGGTCCGCCGGGGAGCTGTTTTTT
CASSTLAGGSAGELFF
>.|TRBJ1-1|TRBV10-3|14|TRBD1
TGTGCCATCAGCGCAGGGGGTTCGAACACTGAAGCTTTCTTT
CAISAGGSNTEAFF
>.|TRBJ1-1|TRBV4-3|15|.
TGCGCCAGCAGCCAATACGACAGGAGGAACACTGAAGCTTTCTTT
CASSQYDRRNTEAFF
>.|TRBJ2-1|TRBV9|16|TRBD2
TGTGCCAGCAGCGCCGGACTAGCGGCCTCCTACAATGAGCAGTTCTTC
CASSAGLAASYNEQFF